This T cell receptor beta chain is from a study of technical replicates of blood from several donors. The table came from immunoSEQ multiplex PCR; TCRdb's copy has only in-frame clones and leaves some out. Of 44,000 or so clones in the sample, roughly 90% were seen once. J was trimmed by 4 bases and V by 6 bases; bases with no gene match: 6. CDR3 size: 14 residues. Germline V CDR1 and CDR2: ENHRY, SYGVKD. The genes are TRBV10-3 and TRBJ2-7; the match to TRBD2 covers 10 bases. The sequenced material came from PBMCs. This receptor was taken from a human donor in good health. Some clones in this sample may be carry-over from other donors' samples. CDR3 nucleotides: TGTGCCATCAGAGCTAGCGGGAGCGATTACGAGCAGTACTTC. Translating it yields CAIRASGSDYEQYF.